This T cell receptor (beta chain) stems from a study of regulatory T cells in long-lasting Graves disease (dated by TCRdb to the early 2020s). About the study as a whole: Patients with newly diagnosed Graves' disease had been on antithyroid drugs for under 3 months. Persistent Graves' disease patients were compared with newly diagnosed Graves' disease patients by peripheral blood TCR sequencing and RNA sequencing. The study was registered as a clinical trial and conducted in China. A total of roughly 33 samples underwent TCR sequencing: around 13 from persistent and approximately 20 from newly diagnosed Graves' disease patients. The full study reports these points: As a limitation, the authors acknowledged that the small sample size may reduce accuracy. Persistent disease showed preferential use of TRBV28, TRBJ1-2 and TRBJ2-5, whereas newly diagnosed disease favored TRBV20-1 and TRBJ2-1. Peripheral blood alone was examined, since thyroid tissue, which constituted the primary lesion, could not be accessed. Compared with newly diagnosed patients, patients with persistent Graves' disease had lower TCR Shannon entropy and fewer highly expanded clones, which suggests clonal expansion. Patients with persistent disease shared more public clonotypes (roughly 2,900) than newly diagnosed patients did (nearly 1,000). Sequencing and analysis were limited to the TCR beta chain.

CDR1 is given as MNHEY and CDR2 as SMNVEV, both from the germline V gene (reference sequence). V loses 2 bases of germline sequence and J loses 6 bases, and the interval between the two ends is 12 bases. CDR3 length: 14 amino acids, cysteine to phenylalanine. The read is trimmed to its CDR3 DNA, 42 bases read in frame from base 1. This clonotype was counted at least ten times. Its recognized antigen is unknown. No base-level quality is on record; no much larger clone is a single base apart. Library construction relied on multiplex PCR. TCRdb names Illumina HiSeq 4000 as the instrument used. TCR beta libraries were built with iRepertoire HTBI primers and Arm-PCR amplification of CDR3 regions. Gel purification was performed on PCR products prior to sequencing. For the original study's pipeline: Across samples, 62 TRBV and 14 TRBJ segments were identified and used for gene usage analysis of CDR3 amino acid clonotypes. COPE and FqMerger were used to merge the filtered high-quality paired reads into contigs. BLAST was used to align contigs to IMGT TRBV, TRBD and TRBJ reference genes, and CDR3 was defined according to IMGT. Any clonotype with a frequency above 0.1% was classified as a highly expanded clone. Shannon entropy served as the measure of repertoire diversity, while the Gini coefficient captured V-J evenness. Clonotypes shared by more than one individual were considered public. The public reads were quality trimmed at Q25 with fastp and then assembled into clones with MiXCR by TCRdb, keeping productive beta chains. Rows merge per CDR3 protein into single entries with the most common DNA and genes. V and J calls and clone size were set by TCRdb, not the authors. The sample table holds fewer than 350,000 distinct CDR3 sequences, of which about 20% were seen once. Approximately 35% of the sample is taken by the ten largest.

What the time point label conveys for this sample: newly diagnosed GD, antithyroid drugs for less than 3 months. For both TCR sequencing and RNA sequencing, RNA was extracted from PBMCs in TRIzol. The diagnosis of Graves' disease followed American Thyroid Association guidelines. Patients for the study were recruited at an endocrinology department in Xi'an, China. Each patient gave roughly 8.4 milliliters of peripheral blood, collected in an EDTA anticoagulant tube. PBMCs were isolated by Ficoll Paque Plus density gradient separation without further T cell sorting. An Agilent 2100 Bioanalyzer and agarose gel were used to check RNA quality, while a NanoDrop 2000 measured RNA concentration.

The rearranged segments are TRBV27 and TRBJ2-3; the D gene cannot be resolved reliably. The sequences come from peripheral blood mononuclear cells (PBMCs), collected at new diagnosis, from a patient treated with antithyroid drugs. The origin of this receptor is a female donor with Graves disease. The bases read TGTGCCAGCAGTTTAGCTTTACCTTTGGATACGCAGTATTTT. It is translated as CASSLALPLDTQYF.